This T cell receptor (beta chain) was sequenced during a study of blood T cell repertoires in COVID-19 (dated by TCRdb to the early 2020s). Turning to the overall study: Samples from collaborators originated in the United States, Italy and Spain and spanned both the acute and convalescent phases of COVID-19. The material from the prospective study consisted of cDNA or gDNA derived from T cells, B-cell-depleted T cells, or PBMCs. The dataset comprised deeply sampled blood TCRbeta repertoires from subjects exposed to, actively infected with, or recovered from COVID-19. The repertoires were released in a freely available public database meant as a resource for research on the immune response to SARS-CoV-2. The samples were drawn from the first 160 participants of the ongoing ImmuneRACE study and from 950 to 1,500 subjects provided by 6 global collaborators. Nearly every sample came with metadata listing a de-identified subject ID, COVID-19 status, age in years and sex. Where available, HLA class I and class II types were obtained from metadata supplied by the sample provider rather than from assay-based typing.

The germline ends are 8 bases apart after V is trimmed by 5 bases and J by 1 base. Its CDR3 holds 13 amino acids, cysteine through phenylalanine. Solely the CDR3 DNA is kept, with 39 bases framed from the first base. From the germline V gene, CDR1 is SGHNT and CDR2 is YENEEA. Here is what the overall study found, with its caveats: The quantity of clinical and demographic metadata differed by source and by participant and was supplied without curation.

TCRbeta CDR3 regions were amplified from genomic DNA by means of the immunoSEQ Assay, a bias-controlled multiplex PCR. In the authors' own workflow: The number of nucleated cells in each sample was estimated by amplification of reference gene primers within the assay. Sequence reads were collapsed and filtered to measure the absolute abundance of every unique TCRbeta CDR3 rearrangement. For each sample, productive Simpson clonality was calculated as the square root of Simpson's diversity index over productive rearrangements. TCRdb obtained this table from immuneACCESS and retained in-frame rearrangements with V and J assigned. These tables miss some clones; where compared with another copy, unresolved V genes account for less than half of the shortfall, and the remainder is unexplained. For V, J and clone size, that table is used; D and trimming come from the DNA. Here the sample has roughly 330,000 clones; 70% to 90% occur a single time. The ten largest clones add up to approximately 6% of the sample.

Concerning this clone: Its antigen is currently not known. No base-level quality is on record; no much larger clone is a single base apart.

Enrolling through a virtual design, the prospective study's participants ranged in age from roughly 18 to 89 years and lived across some 22 United States geographic areas. Cohort assignment in the prospective study relied on participant-reported clinical history from a screening survey and a study questionnaire. For ImmuneRACE Cohort 3, a participant was defined as recovered based on two consecutive negative NP/OP PCR tests, clearance by a healthcare professional, or resolution of symptoms. In the prospective study, mobile phlebotomists collected whole blood, serum and a nasopharyngeal or oropharyngeal swab from each participant. Participants in the prospective study had the option to provide additional blood draws and questionnaires over a roughly 2-month period. Before DNA extraction, prospective study blood samples were shipped either frozen or at room temperature.

The sequencing input was PBMCs or T cells enriched from blood (not recorded which). The receptor comes from a woman in her 30s who had recovered from COVID-19. Recombination linked TRBV11-3 to TRBJ1-1; TRBD1 is possibly the D segment (5 matching bases). The DNA reads TGTGCCAGCAGCATCCAGGGGAACACTGAAGCTTTCTTT. It translates as CASSIQGNTEAFF. Reference TRBV11-3 and TRBJ1-1 proteins supply the regions before and after the CDR3; the full variable domain is: EAGVVQSPRYKIIEKKQPVAFWCNPISGHNTLYWYLQNLGQGPELLIRYENEEAVDDSQLPKDRFSAERLKGVDSTLKIQPAELGDSAVYLCASSIQGNTEAFFGQGTRLTVV.